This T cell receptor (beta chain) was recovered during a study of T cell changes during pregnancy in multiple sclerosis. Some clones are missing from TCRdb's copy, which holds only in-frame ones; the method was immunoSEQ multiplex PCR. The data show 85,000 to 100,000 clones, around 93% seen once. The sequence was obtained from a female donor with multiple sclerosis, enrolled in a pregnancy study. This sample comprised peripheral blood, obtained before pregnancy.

The CDR3 DNA sequence: TGCGCCAGCAGCTTGGGCGGGAGGGTCGTATCGAACGAGCAGTACTTC. Its protein is CASSLGGRVVSNEQYF. The chain uses TRBV5-1 and TRBJ2-7, with 9 bases lining up with TRBD2. Trimming at V came to 0 bases and at J to 5 bases, leaving 9 bases not matched to a gene. The CDR3 runs 16 residues. Looked up from germline, CDR1 is SGHRS and CDR2 is YFSETQ.